The entry below describes one T cell receptor (beta chain). The sample belongs to a study of blood T cell repertoires in COVID-19. Assay: immunoSEQ multiplex PCR; the TCRdb copy retains only in-frame clones and omits some. The sample includes 55,000 to 80,000 clones, approximately 78% of them seen just once. Germline CDR1 and CDR2: LNHDA and SQIVND (reference sequence). Trimming pared 4 bases from V and 0 bases from J, leaving 26 bases between. This CDR3 spans 20 amino acids. Specimen: peripheral blood. This chain connects TRBV19 to TRBJ2-3; perhaps TRBD2 as D (5 bases). The TCR originated in a human donor in a cohort sampled during active COVID-19. The CDR3 nucleotides read TGTGCCAGTAGTACGAGACTGCAGGCAGGACTCCTCTGGAGCACAGATACGCAGTATTTT. Protein: CASSTRLQAGLLWSTDTQYF.